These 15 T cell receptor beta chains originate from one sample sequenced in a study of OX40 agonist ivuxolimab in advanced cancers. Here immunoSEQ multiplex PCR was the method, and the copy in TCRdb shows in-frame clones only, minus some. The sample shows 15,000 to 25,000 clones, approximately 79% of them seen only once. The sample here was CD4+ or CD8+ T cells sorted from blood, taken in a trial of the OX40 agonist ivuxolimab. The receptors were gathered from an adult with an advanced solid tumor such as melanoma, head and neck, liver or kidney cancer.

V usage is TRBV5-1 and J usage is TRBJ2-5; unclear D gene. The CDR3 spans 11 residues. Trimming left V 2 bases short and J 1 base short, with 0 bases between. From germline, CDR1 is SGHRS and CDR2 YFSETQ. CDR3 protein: CASSFQETQYF. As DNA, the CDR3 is TGCGCCAGCAGCTTCCAAGAGACCCAGTACTTC.

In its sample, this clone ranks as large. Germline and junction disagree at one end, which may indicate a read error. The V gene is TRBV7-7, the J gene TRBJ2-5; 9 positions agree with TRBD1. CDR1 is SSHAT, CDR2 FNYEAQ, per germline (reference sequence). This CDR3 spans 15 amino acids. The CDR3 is CASSLGQGTQETQYF. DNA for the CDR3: TGTGCCAGCAGTTTAGGACAGGGGACTCAAGAGACCCAGTACTTC.

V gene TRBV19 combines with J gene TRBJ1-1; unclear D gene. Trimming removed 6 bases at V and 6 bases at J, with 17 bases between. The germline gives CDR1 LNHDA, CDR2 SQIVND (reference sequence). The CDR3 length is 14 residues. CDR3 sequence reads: CASSTRRPQPEAFF. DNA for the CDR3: TGTGCCAGTAGCACCAGGCGGCCCCAGCCTGAAGCTTTCTTT. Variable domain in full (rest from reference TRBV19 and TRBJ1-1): DGGITQSPKYLFRKEGQNVTLSCEQNLNHDAMYWYRQDPGQGLRLIYYSQIVNDFQKGDIAEGYSVSREKKESFPLTVTSAQKNPTAFYLCASSTRRPQPEAFFGQGTRLTVV.

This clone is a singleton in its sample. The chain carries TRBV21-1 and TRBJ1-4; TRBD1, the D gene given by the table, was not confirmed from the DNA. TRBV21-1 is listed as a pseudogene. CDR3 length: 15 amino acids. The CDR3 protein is CASSVDGRTVEKLFF. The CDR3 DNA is TGTGCCAGCAGCGTAGATGGGCGCACCGTCGAAAAACTGTTTTTT.

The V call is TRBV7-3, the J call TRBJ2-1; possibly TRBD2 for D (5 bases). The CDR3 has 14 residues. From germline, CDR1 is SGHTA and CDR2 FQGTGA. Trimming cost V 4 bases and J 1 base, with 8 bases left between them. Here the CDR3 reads CASSYRGSYNEQFF. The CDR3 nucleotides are TGTGCCAGCAGCTATCGGGGTTCCTACAATGAGCAGTTCTTC.

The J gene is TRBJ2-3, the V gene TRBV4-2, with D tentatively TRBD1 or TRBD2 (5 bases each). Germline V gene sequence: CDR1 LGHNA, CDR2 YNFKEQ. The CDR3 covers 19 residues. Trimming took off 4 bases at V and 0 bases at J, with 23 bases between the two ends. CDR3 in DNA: TGTGCCAGCAGCCCCGGGGCCGGTGTTTGGCGCCTCAGCACAGATACGCAGTATTTT. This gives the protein CASSPGAGVWRLSTDTQYF.

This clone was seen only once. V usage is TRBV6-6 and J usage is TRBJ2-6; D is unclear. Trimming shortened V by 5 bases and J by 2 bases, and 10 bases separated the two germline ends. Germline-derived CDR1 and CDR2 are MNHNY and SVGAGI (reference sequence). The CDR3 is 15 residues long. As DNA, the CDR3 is TGTGCCAGCAGTCCCCGGACGGCTGGGGCCAACGTCCTGACTTTC. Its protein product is CASSPRTAGANVLTF.

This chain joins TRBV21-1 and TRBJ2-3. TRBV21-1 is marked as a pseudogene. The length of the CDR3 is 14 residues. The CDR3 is CASSKGPGTDTQYF. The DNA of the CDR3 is TGTGCCAGCAGCAAAGGGCCGGGCACAGATACGCAGTATTTT.

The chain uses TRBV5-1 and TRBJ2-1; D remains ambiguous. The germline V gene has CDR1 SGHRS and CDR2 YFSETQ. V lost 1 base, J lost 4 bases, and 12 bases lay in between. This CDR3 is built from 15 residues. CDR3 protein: CASSLLGSTYNEQFF. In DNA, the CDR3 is TGCGCCAGCAGCTTGCTAGGGTCGACATACAATGAGCAGTTCTTC.

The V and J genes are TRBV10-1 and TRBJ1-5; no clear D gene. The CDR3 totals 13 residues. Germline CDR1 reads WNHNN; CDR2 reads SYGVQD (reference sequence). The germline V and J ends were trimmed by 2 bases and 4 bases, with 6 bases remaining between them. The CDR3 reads CASSEVGNQPQHF. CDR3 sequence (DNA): TGCGCCAGCAGTGAGGTGGGAAATCAGCCCCAGCATTTT.

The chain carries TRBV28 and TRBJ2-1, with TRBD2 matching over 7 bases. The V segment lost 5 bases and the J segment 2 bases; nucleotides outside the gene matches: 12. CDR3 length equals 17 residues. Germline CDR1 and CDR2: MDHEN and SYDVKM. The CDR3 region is CASSPPGGGSAYNEQFF. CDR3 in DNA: TGTGCCAGCAGTCCTCCTGGCGGGGGATCGGCCTACAATGAGCAGTTCTTC. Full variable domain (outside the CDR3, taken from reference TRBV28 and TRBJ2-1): DVKVTQSSRYLVKRTGEKVFLECVQDMDHENMFWYRQDPGLGLRLIYFSYDVKMKEKGDIPEGYSVSREKKERFSLILESASTNQTSMYLCASSPPGGGSAYNEQFFGPGTRLTVL.

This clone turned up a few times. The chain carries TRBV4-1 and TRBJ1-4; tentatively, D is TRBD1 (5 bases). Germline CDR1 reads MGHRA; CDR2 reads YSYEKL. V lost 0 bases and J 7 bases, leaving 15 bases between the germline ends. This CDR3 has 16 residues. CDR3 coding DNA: TGCGCCAGCAGCCAAGATCTTCCGGGGGTTTTTGAAAAACTGTTTTTT. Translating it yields CASSQDLPGVFEKLFF.

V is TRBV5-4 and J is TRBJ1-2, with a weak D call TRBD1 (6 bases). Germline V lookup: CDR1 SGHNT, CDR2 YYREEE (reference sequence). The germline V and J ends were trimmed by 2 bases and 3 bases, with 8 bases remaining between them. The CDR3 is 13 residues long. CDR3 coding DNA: TGTGCCAGCAGCTTAGGGGGGGACTATGGCTACACCTTC. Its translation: CASSLGGDYGYTF.

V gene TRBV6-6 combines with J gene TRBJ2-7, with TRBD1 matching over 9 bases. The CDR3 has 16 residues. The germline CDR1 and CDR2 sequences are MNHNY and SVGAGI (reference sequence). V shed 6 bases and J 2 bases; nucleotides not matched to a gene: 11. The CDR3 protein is CASSSQGQGSPYEQYF. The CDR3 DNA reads TGTGCCAGCAGCTCACAGGGACAGGGATCCCCCTACGAGCAGTACTTC.

This chain's CDR3 is CASSYSGGSYNSPLHF. The CDR3 DNA reads as TGTGCCAGCAGTTACTCTGGGGGCTCCTATAATTCACCCCTCCACTTT. The chain recombines TRBV6-5 with TRBJ1-6; maybe TRBD1 (5 bases). Trimming removed 0 bases at V and 0 bases at J, with 6 bases between. The CDR3 sequence is 16 residues long. Germline values: CDR1 MNHEY, CDR2 SVGAGI.